The rows below give T cell receptor beta chains drawn from one sample of a study of identical twins. TCRdb itself ran the 5' RACE reads through MiXCR, one entry per CDR3 protein. The sample includes hundreds of thousands of distinct CDR3 sequences, 5.5% to 6.5% of them seen just once. Sequencing was carried out using naive T cells sorted from blood. Receptors were obtained from a man aged 18 to 30 in good health. Both conserved end residues are part of each CDR3. The D gene is left open where the match is weak. The size field is filled for only some rows; it gives once, few, many or a size class.

d_call: -; cdr3_length: 11; clone_size: many; j_call: TRBJ2-2; v_call: TRBV29-1; cdr3_aa: CSARHTGELFF; cdr3_nt: TGCAGCGCGCGGCACACCGGGGAGCTGTTTTTT
d_call: TRBD2; cdr3_length: 20; clone_size: few; j_call: TRBJ2-3; v_call: TRBV3-1; cdr3_aa: CASSQITGTSGRRETDTQYF; cdr3_nt: TGTGCCAGCAGCCAAATAACCGGGACTAGCGGCCGACGCGAGACAGATACGCAGTATTTT
d_call: TRBD1; cdr3_length: 15; clone_size: few; j_call: TRBJ2-7; v_call: TRBV25-1; cdr3_aa: CASSGYGTGNYEQYF; cdr3_nt: TGTGCCAGCAGTGGCTACGGGACAGGGAACTACGAGCAGTACTTC
d_call: TRBD2; cdr3_length: 15; clone_size: -; j_call: TRBJ2-1; v_call: TRBV5-1; cdr3_aa: CASSLAGRESGEQFF; cdr3_nt: TGCGCCAGCAGCTTGGCCGGGCGGGAGTCAGGGGAGCAGTTCTTC
d_call: -; cdr3_length: 17; clone_size: -; j_call: TRBJ2-3; v_call: TRBV15; cdr3_aa: CATSISGGVNSPDTQYF; cdr3_nt: TGTGCCACCAGCATCTCAGGGGGGGTAAACTCCCCAGATACGCAGTATTTT
d_call: -; cdr3_length: 13; clone_size: many; j_call: TRBJ2-3; v_call: TRBV6-1; cdr3_aa: CASSERPADTQYF; cdr3_nt: TGTGCCAGCAGTGAAAGACCGGCAGATACGCAGTATTTT
d_call: -; cdr3_length: 15; clone_size: few; j_call: TRBJ1-1; v_call: TRBV5-1; cdr3_aa: CASSVEERTNTEAFF; cdr3_nt: TGCGCCAGCAGCGTGGAAGAGCGGACGAACACTGAAGCTTTCTTT
d_call: TRBD2; cdr3_length: 14; clone_size: few; j_call: TRBJ2-1; v_call: TRBV10-3; cdr3_aa: CAPGASGRHNEQFF; cdr3_nt: TGTGCCCCCGGGGCTAGCGGGAGGCACAATGAGCAGTTCTTC
d_call: TRBD1; cdr3_length: 15; clone_size: -; j_call: TRBJ2-3; v_call: TRBV12-3/TRBV12-4; cdr3_aa: CASSPPGGRTDTQYF; cdr3_nt: TGTGCCAGCAGCCCTCCAGGGGGCCGGACAGATACGCAGTATTTT
d_call: TRBD2; cdr3_length: 16; clone_size: -; j_call: TRBJ2-4; v_call: TRBV27; cdr3_aa: CASSTLADLAKNIQYF; cdr3_nt: TGTGCCAGCAGTACACTAGCGGACCTAGCCAAAAACATTCAGTACTTC
d_call: -; cdr3_length: 13; clone_size: few; j_call: TRBJ2-2; v_call: TRBV7-2; cdr3_aa: CASSSRGSGELFF; cdr3_nt: TGTGCCAGCAGCTCAAGGGGGTCCGGGGAGCTGTTTTTT
d_call: -; cdr3_length: 15; clone_size: many; j_call: TRBJ2-5; v_call: TRBV15; cdr3_aa: CATSSRRGREETQYF; cdr3_nt: TGTGCCACCAGCTCCCGTCGAGGCAGGGAAGAGACCCAGTACTTC
d_call: -; cdr3_length: 12; clone_size: -; j_call: TRBJ1-1; v_call: TRBV6-5; cdr3_aa: CASSKGRIAAFF; cdr3_nt: TGTGCCAGCAGCAAGGGAAGGATAGCAGCTTTCTTT
d_call: -; cdr3_length: 14; clone_size: few; j_call: TRBJ2-1; v_call: TRBV7-9; cdr3_aa: CASSLAGQTDEQFF; cdr3_nt: TGTGCCAGCAGCTTAGCGGGGCAGACCGATGAGCAGTTCTTC
d_call: TRBD1; cdr3_length: 15; clone_size: few; j_call: TRBJ2-2; v_call: TRBV6-1; cdr3_aa: CASSQGQLNTGELFF; cdr3_nt: TGTGCCAGCAGTCAGGGACAGCTTAACACCGGGGAGCTGTTTTTT
d_call: TRBD2; cdr3_length: 18; clone_size: many; j_call: TRBJ2-2; v_call: TRBV20-1; cdr3_aa: CSARDSWTSGIRSGELFF; cdr3_nt: TGCAGTGCTAGAGATTCTTGGACTAGCGGGATTCGCAGCGGGGAGCTGTTTTTT
d_call: -; cdr3_length: 14; clone_size: many; j_call: TRBJ2-3; v_call: TRBV7-9; cdr3_aa: CASSSPDRTDTQYF; cdr3_nt: TGTGCCAGCAGCTCCCCGGACCGCACAGATACGCAGTATTTT
d_call: -; cdr3_length: 13; clone_size: few; j_call: TRBJ2-5; v_call: TRBV11-2; cdr3_aa: CASSTGSRETQYF; cdr3_nt: TGTGCCAGCAGCACAGGGTCTCGAGAGACCCAGTACTTC
d_call: TRBD1; cdr3_length: 13; clone_size: many; j_call: TRBJ2-4; v_call: TRBV27; cdr3_aa: CASTRTGENIQYF; cdr3_nt: TGTGCCAGCACCCGGACAGGGGAAAACATTCAGTACTTC
d_call: -; cdr3_length: 14; clone_size: few; j_call: TRBJ2-3; v_call: TRBV29-1; cdr3_aa: CSPFIGLRVDTQYF; cdr3_nt: TGCAGCCCTTTTATCGGCCTTCGGGTAGATACGCAGTATTTT
d_call: -; cdr3_length: 14; clone_size: few; j_call: TRBJ1-4; v_call: TRBV29-1; cdr3_aa: CSVMTVTEGEKLFF; cdr3_nt: TGCAGCGTGATGACCGTGACAGAAGGTGAAAAACTGTTTTTT
d_call: TRBD1; cdr3_length: 15; clone_size: many; j_call: TRBJ2-1; v_call: TRBV10-3; cdr3_aa: CATDSGTGGPNEQFF; cdr3_nt: TGTGCCACTGACTCCGGGACAGGGGGCCCCAATGAGCAGTTCTTC